This TCR beta chain is drawn from a study of T cells in Graves' hyperthyroidism and ophthalmopathy (dated by TCRdb to the late 2010s). At the level of the whole study: TCR V-J signatures able to tell the groups apart were searched for in a discovery cohort of some 97 patients, of whom more than 40 had Graves' ophthalmopathy and around 58 had stable Graves' hyperthyroidism. Whether ophthalmopathy could be predicted prospectively was tested in an independent validation cohort made up of approximately 19 hyperthyroidism patients plus 17 patients who later progressed to ophthalmopathy. The 100 or so discovery patients were randomly divided into training and test sets at a 7:3 ratio. In several Graves' hyperthyroidism patients, the study also compared T-cell repertoires from thyroid tissue with T-cell repertoires from blood. After blood sampling, hyperthyroidism patients were treated with methimazole at a starting dose of 30 mg daily, and ophthalmopathy patients were treated with high-dose intravenous methylprednisolone. According to the paper, TCR Vbeta CDR3 sequencing was carried out on more than 120 peripheral blood samples, which came from some 41 ophthalmopathy, 75 to 80 hyperthyroidism and some 17 progressor patients. Beyond this particular receptor, the publication reports: Ophthalmopathy was separated from stable hyperthyroidism by a 13 V-J signature model, with approximately 90% sensitivity and about 84% specificity obtained in cross-validation and 80%/75% obtained in testing. Most expanded thyroid clonotypes (frequency above 0.001) were also detected in blood, suggesting blood repertoires may reflect thyroid immune responses. No statistical method was used to fix the sample size in advance, and group allocation was not hidden from the investigators. In validation, progression to ophthalmopathy was predicted by the model with 70.59% sensitivity and 72.22% specificity, a median of 6.5 months before onset.

A distance of 16 bases separates the germline ends of V and J, which lose 3 bases and 4 bases respectively. From the cysteine through the phenylalanine, the CDR3 covers 15 amino acids. Of all the DNA, just the CDR3 is kept, 45 bases in frame from base 1. Per the germline V gene (reference sequence), DFQATT is the CDR1 and SNEGSKA is the CDR2. For this clonotype: Its antigen specificity is not known. Base quality data are lacking; no much larger clone is found one base away.

Any patient with an uncontrolled infection, another autoimmune disease, pregnancy or lactation was excluded. Diagnoses relied on clinical symptoms, serum thyroxine and TRAb, thyroid ultrasound and orbital computed tomography. Total RNA was extracted using Trizol reagent, and RNA quality was assessed on an Agilent 2100 Bioanalyzer. The TCR beta CDR3 regions were amplified from the RNA transcripts. The TCR CDR3 was subjected to a first round of RT-PCR using the HTBI primer set and the Qiagen OneStep RT-PCR kit. A second multiplex PCR round built the libraries, followed by size selection and purification. The libraries were sequenced on an Illumina HiSeq2000 using paired-end 100 bp reads. From the authors' description of their analysis: SOAPnuke was used to process the raw data, throwing out any read that contained adapters or uncalled bases, had a mean Phred below 15, or lacked an exact constant-primer or identifier match. COPE v1.2.5 was used to merge the high-quality paired reads, and each unique nucleotide sequence was defined as a clonotype. Clonotypes were aligned to IMGT TRBV, TRBD and TRBJ reference segments using MiTCR v1.1. Only V-J combinations with frequency above 0.0001, covering 99% to 99.2% of repertoires, were analysed. A TCS score was defined as the ratio between F50 (clonal expansion) and ExV (chaos), using BLOSUM62-based TCRdist between CDR3 peptides within each V-J. Welch's t-statistics and random forest reduced roughly 500 V-J features to under 15, which were used in a naive Bayes classifier (R e1071). Thyroid-blood repertoire similarity was quantified with the Morisita-Horn index. TCRdb reprocessed the public reads (quality trimming at Q25 with fastp, clone calling with MiXCR) and kept in-frame beta chains. Rows are unified per CDR3 protein, each entry keeping the most common DNA and genes. The V and J calls here are based on TCRdb, not the publication. This sample comprises hundreds of thousands of distinct CDR3 sequences, just under 45% of them detected only once. The ten largest clones represent about 7% of the sample.

The sequenced sample was peripheral blood or thyroid tissue (not recorded which). The sequence derives from an adult man with Graves' disease, either hyperthyroidism or ophthalmopathy (not recorded which). The chain is assembled from TRBV20-1 and TRBJ1-5, and possibly TRBD1, on 5 matching bases. The CDR3 protein: CSASTGYNRNQPQHF. The nucleotides read TGCAGTGCTAGCACAGGCTACAATAGAAATCAGCCCCAGCATTTT.